These T cell receptor beta chains were read from a single sample in a study of cytomegalovirus exposure and HLA in healthy donors. The assay was immunoSEQ multiplex PCR, and TCRdb's table has in-frame clones only and misses some. The sample carries about 120,000 clones, about 8.6% recorded once. Sample: PBMCs. The receptors come from a woman aged 40 to 49 in good health and CMV-seropositive. Each CDR3 is given with its conserved first and last residue. A D gene is named only where the DNA matches it firmly. Some rows mark clone size as missing; the rest say once, few, many or name a class of expanded clone.

few,TRBJ2-1,TRBD2,14,TRBV7-3,TGTGCCAGCAGTACTAGCGGGGGGGCAAATGAGCAGTTCTTC,CASSTSGGANEQFF
few,TRBJ2-7,NA,15,TRBV4-1,TGCGCCAGCAGCCAAGGCGGGACAGCTTATTATGAGCAGTACTTC,CASSQGGTAYYEQYF
NA,TRBJ1-2,NA,13,TRBV29-1,TGCAGCGTTGAAGATCTCCCCTCGGGGGGCTACACCTTC,CSVEDLPSGGYTF
few,TRBJ1-1,NA,12,TRBV29-1,TGCAGCGTTGGGGGGGGCCCACTTGAGACTTTCTTT,CSVGGGPLETFF
NA,TRBJ2-7,NA,14,TRBV10-3,TGTGCCATCAAGGACAGCCTGGCCTCCTACGAGCAGTACTTC,CAIKDSLASYEQYF
few,TRBJ2-1,NA,15,TRBV30,TGTGCCTGGAGTGTACCGGCAGGCCCCACCAATGAGCAGTTCTTC,CAWSVPAGPTNEQFF
few,TRBJ2-1,TRBD1,15,TRBV5-1,TGCGCCAGCACTGGGACAGCGAGTTCCTACAATGAGCAGTTCTTC,CASTGTASSYNEQFF
NA,TRBJ2-5,TRBD1,14,TRBV5-1,TGCGCCAGCAGCTTGGGACAGGGGCAAGAGACCCAGTACTTC,CASSLGQGQETQYF
few,TRBJ1-5,NA,15,TRBV7-2,TGTGCCAGCAGCTTAGTTGGGGCCGTAAATCAGCCCCAGCATTTT,CASSLVGAVNQPQHF
few,TRBJ1-3,NA,15,TRBV7-8,TGTGCCAGCAGCTCCCCTAGGTCCTCTGGAAACACCATATATTTT,CASSSPRSSGNTIYF
few,TRBJ2-7,TRBD2,15,TRBV5-6,TGTGCCAGCAGCTCGAGACTAGCGGGCTCCTACGAGCAGTACTTC,CASSSRLAGSYEQYF
few,TRBJ2-3,NA,15,TRBV30,TGTGCCTGGGCCCGGGGGGCGGCTGACACAGATACGCAGTATTTT,CAWARGAADTDTQYF
NA,TRBJ1-4,NA,14,TRBV2,TGTGCCAGCAGTGAAGAGGAAGGGGTTGAAAAACTGTTTTTT,CASSEEEGVEKLFF
few,TRBJ2-5,NA,14,TRBV6-6,TGTGCCAGCAGCCCTCGGGGTCCCCAAGAGACCCAGTACTTC,CASSPRGPQETQYF